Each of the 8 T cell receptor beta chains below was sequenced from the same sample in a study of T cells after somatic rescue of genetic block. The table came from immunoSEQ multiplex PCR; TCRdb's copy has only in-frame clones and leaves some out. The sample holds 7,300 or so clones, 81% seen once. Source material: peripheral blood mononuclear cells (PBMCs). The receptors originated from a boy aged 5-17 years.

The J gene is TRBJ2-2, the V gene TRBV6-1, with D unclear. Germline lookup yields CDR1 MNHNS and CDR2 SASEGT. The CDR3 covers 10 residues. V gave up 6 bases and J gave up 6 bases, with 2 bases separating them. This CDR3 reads CASRPGELFF. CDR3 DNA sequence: TGTGCCAGCAGACCCGGGGAGCTGTTTTTT.

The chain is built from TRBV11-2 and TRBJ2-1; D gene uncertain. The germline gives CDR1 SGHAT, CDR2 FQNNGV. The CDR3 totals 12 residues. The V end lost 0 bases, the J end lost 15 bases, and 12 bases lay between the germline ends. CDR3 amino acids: CASSLDPRDPFF. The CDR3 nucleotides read TGTGCCAGCAGCTTAGACCCTAGAGATCCGTTCTTC.

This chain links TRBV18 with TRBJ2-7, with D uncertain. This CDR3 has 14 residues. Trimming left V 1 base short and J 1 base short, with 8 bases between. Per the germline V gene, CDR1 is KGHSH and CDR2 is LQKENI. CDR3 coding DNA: TGTGCCAGCTCACCACTCCCAGGATCCTACGAGCAGTACTTC. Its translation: CASSPLPGSYEQYF.

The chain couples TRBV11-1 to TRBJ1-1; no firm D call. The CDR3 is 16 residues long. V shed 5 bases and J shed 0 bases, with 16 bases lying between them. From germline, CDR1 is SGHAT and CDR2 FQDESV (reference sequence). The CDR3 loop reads CASSRHRSYLNTEAFF. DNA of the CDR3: TGTGCCAGCAGCCGCCACCGCAGTTACCTGAACACTGAAGCTTTCTTT.

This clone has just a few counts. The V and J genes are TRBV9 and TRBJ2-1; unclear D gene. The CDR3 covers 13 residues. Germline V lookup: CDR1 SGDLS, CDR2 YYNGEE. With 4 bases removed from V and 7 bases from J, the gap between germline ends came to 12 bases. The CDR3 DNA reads TGTGCCAGCAGCCATTCGCCGTGGAATGAGCAGTTCTTC. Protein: CASSHSPWNEQFF.

Here the CDR3 reads CAISGWDGYTF. For the CDR3, the DNA is TGTGCCATAAGTGGATGGGATGGCTACACCTTC. V usage is TRBV28 and J usage is TRBJ1-2, with unresolved D. Germline lookup yields CDR1 MDHEN and CDR2 SYDVKM. The CDR3 loop spans 11 amino acids. The ends were cut back, 10 bases at V and 6 bases at J, with 12 bases in the middle.

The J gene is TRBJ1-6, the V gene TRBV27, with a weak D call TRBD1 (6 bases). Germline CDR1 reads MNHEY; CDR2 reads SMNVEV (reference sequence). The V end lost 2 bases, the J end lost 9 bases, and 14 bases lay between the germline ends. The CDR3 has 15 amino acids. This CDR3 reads CASSLVGGRGSPLHF. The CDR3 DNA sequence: TGTGCCAGCAGTTTAGTGGGGGGCAGGGGTTCACCCCTCCACTTT.

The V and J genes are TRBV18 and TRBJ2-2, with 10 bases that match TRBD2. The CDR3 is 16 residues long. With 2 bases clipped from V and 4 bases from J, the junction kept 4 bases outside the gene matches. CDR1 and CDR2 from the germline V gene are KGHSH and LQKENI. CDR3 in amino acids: CASSPGLAGVTGELFF. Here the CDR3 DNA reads TGTGCCAGCTCACCAGGTCTAGCGGGGGTCACCGGGGAGCTGTTTTTT.